These 3 T cell receptor beta chains came from one sample sequenced in a study of blood T cell repertoires in COVID-19. Measured with immunoSEQ multiplex PCR; TCRdb has only the in-frame clones, and not every one. The sample lists approximately 100,000 clones, around 94% occurring once. The sequencing input was peripheral blood. The receptor set was obtained from a man aged 45 to 65 with active COVID-19.

This clone was seen just once. The chain is built from TRBV10-2 and TRBJ2-7, with 8 bases that match TRBD1. The CDR3 consists of 13 residues. CDR1 is WSHSY, CDR2 SAAADI, per germline. V was clipped by 9 bases and J by 3 bases; unmatched bases: 7. The CDR3 DNA is TGCGCCAGATCGACAGGGGAAGGCTACGAGCAGTACTTC. It encodes CARSTGEGYEQYF.

The J gene is TRBJ2-3, the V gene TRBV2; 10 bases are a match to TRBD2. Trimming cost V 8 bases and J 0 bases; bases outside gene matches: 8. The CDR3 has 16 residues. Germline CDR1 is SNHLY and CDR2 is FYNNEI. The CDR3 reads CASSKSGRASTDTQYF. The DNA of the CDR3 is TGTGCCAGCTCGAAGAGCGGGAGGGCCAGCACAGATACGCAGTATTTT.

This clone was found a few times. This sequence joins TRBV7-9 and TRBJ1-2; D remains ambiguous. Between the trimmed V and J ends, which lost 6 bases and 4 bases, there was a span of 18 bases. CDR3 length: 15 residues. Germline CDR1 is SEHNR and CDR2 is FQNEAQ (reference sequence). The CDR3 nucleotides read TGTGCCAGCAGTCCTGGGCAGTCGGTTTTCTATGGCTACACCTTC. Protein sequence: CASSPGQSVFYGYTF.